The source of this T cell receptor (beta chain) is a study of HIV-infected patients and healthy controls (TCRdb year 2014). For the wider study: The study tested whether deep TCR repertoire sequencing of HIV patients' small blood samples could capture immune perturbation and reconstitution. Beyond this particular receptor, the publication reports: Alpha-chain CDR3s from MAIT cells occurred at high frequency in healthy controls but were severely depleted in HIV+ repertoires. Healthy controls shared more CDR3s between individuals than HIV+ patients, by Jaccard index and by count of highly shared sequences. HIV-infected repertoires showed significantly elevated mean Gini indices relative to controls, which possibly reflects oligoclonality. The dynamics of distinct T-cell subpopulations could not be separated, and sequencing depth was restricted, because whole blood was used. Rare events from HIV-infected data received too much weight under size-matching, and comparisons were complicated by unequal numbers of distinct sequences between patients and controls. In HIV-infected patients, the apparent post-therapy recovery of the Gini index was not replicated in size-matched repertoire data. HLA typing of donors was not performed in the study. The pairing of alpha and beta chains was not determined in the samples. Significantly different mean usage between HIV-infected patients and controls was observed for eight alpha and eight beta V genes. The observed differences in diversity could not be explained by the slight differences in age and sex profiles between the study cohorts. During therapy, HIV-associated CDR3s significantly decreased in frequency, while CMV-associated CDR3s did not change significantly, though most became more frequent. Compared with untreated HIV+ repertoires, healthy control repertoires had roughly threefold more distinct CDR3s and a higher Shannon diversity. A major limit on how widely the findings apply, in the view of the authors, was that only sixteen HIV-infected individuals were processed.

SuperScript III was used to reverse transcribe 500 ng RNA with primers targeting the alpha and beta constant regions. Separate libraries for the alpha and beta chains were generated through chain-specific third strand synthesis that incorporated multiplexing indices. The protocol used a single primer pair to amplify all rearrangements within a chain, which avoided primer bias, and attached molecular barcodes to each cDNA molecule. Purified cDNA was ligated with T4 RNA Ligase 1 onto a 5' RACE adapter bearing a random hexamer and the SP2 sequencing primer site. The authors primed second strand synthesis from the SP2 site with Phusion polymerase and used slow temperature ramps to favor optimal annealing. The 12-nucleotide barcode on each molecule comprised two random hexamer sequences, both introduced before amplification and concatenated. An amplification PCR of around 25 cycles with P5s and P7 primers came after a short first PCR that had added P5 and P7 adapter elements plus a second index. In total the libraries went through roughly 29 PCR cycles, after which the libraries were quantified on a Qubit, sized on a Bioanalyzer, and diluted to about 4 nM. Sequencing of the normalized libraries was done on an Illumina MiSeq using 2 x 250 paired-end kits. Reverse transcription reactions were cleaned up on MinElute columns and eluted into 9.5 to 10 ul Tris-Cl. Adapter ligations ran for around 25 hours at 16 degrees C and were afterwards cleaned with AMPure XP beads at a 1:1 ratio. Per the source publication's procedure: Demultiplexed FASTQ files were processed with a modified Decombinator that output V, J, insert and barcode information. Sequences sharing a barcode but differing from the dominant sequence were discarded as errors, and barcodes clustered at Levenshtein distance 3 were counted to estimate original cDNA molecules. For downstream analyses, the R packages ineq, vegan, igraph and RCytoscape were used, along with IMGT nomenclature and CDR3 definitions. V gene usage was calculated across distinct sequences, with every TCR tallied a single time to avoid skew from clonal expansion. Similarity networks connected unique CDR3 amino acid sequences within a donor whenever two sequences differed by a single Levenshtein edit. Published HIV-specific CDR3s (under 95 alpha, approximately 680 beta) and CMV-specific CDR3s (13 alpha, a few hundred beta) were compiled and searched for in the repertoires. Lower sequence numbers were not the cause of the decreased diversity in patients, as random subsampling to size-matched repertoires showed. TCRdb passed the public sequencing reads through fastp at Q25 and MiXCR, retaining productive beta sequences. Each entry merges the rows of one CDR3 protein and shows their most common DNA and genes. The V and J calls were determined by TCRdb, not by the authors. The sample contains about 15,000 distinct CDR3 sequences, more than 8% of them found a single time. The ten largest clones capture less than 6.5% of the sample.

Whole blood was used without cell fractionation, so the repertoire reflected all unsorted peripheral T cells. Ten uninfected healthy donors were sampled as controls, and four of these ten donors were sampled twice roughly 14 weeks apart. An approximately 2.3 ml sample of peripheral blood was drawn into Tempus tubes for RNA extraction. Residual genomic DNA was removed with the TURBO-DNase kit and globin mRNA was depleted with GLOBINclear. In its sample, this clonotype comes out as medium-sized (0.01 to 0.1%). Its antigen remains undetermined. One base away there is no much larger clone; base qualities are not given. The sample comprised blood. The sequence was obtained from an adult in good health.

The CDR3 loop reads CASSYRGANYGYTF. The bases are TGTGCCAGCAGTTACAGGGGGGCCAACTATGGCTACACCTTC. The rearrangement joined TRBV28 to TRBJ1-2, and TRBD1 aligns with 8 junction nucleotides. Germline trimming: 4 bases from V, 2 bases from J; junction bases outside gene matches: 3. CDR1 MDHEN and CDR2 SYDVKM are derived from the germline V gene. CDR3 length: 14 amino acids, cysteine to phenylalanine. Only the CDR3 DNA stays, 42 bases, in frame from base 1.